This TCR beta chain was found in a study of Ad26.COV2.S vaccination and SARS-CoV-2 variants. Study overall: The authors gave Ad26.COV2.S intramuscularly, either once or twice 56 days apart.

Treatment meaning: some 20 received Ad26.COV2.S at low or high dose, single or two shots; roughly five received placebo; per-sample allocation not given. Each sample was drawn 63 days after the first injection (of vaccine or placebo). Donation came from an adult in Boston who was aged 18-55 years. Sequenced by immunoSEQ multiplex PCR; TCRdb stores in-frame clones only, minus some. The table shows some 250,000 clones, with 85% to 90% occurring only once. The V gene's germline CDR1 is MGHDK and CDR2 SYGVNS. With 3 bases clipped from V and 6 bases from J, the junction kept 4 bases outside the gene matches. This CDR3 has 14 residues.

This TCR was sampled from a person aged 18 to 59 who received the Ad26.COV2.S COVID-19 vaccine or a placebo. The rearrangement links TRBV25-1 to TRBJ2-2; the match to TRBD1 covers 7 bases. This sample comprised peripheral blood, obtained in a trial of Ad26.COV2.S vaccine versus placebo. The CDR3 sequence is CASSDHGQAGELFF. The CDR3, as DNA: TGTGCCAGCAGTGATCATGGACAGGCCGGGGAGCTGTTTTTT.